These 9 T cell receptor beta chains were all obtained from the same sample, sequenced in a study of blood T cells in healthy people across ages. Combining a sample-barcoded 5' primer with a J-beta primer mix, a second PCR ran for about 6 to 11 cycles. TCRdb re-derived calls from the 5' RACE reads in MiXCR, one entry per CDR3 protein. In the table there are about 650,000 distinct CDR3 sequences, about 30% of which are singletons. Source material: blood. The receptors originated from a woman aged 80 or over in good health.

By its share, this clonotype is medium-sized. This chain links TRBV5-1 with TRBJ2-1, with unresolved D. The germline V and J ends were trimmed by 0 bases and 5 bases, with 12 bases remaining between them. This CDR3 is 15 amino acids long. Germline loops: CDR1 SGHRS, CDR2 YFSETQ. The CDR3 region is CASSLALSTNNEQFF. The CDR3 nucleotides read TGCGCCAGCAGCTTGGCCCTGAGTACGAACAATGAGCAGTTCTTC.

With respect to this clonotype: A much larger clone lies one base from this, so it may be a read error. This rearrangement joins TRBV3-1 to TRBJ1-4; no clear D. This CDR3 contains 15 residues. The V end lost 4 bases, the J end lost 12 bases, and 21 bases lay between the germline ends. CDR1 is LGHDT, CDR2 YNNKEL, per germline (reference sequence). The CDR3 reads CASSPSGPIGEELFF. In DNA, the CDR3 is TGTGCCAGCAGCCCGTCTGGACCAATTGGAGAAGAACTGTTTTTT.

The table lists this clonotype with many counts. The CDR3 DNA reads TGTGCCAGCAGAAAAAGGGGCACAGATACGCAGTATTTT. This encodes CASRKRGTDTQYF. This chain joins TRBV5-6 and TRBJ2-3; D is uncertain. CDR1 SGHDT and CDR2 YYEEEE come from the germline V gene. Between the trimmed V and J ends, which lost 5 bases and 1 base, there was a span of 8 bases. CDR3 length: 13 amino acids.

The chain uses TRBV20-1 and TRBJ2-7; unclear D gene. Trimming pared 3 bases from V and 3 bases from J, leaving 15 bases between. The CDR3 consists of 14 residues. Looked up from germline, CDR1 is DFQATT and CDR2 is SNEGSKA (reference sequence). The CDR3 DNA is TGCAGTGCTAGGTCACAGATAAGCGTCTACGAGCAGTACTTC. This gives the protein CSARSQISVYEQYF.

This clonotype was observed many times. This chain connects TRBV5-6 to TRBJ2-7; the D gene is possibly TRBD2 (5 bases). CDR1 SGHDT and CDR2 YYEEEE come from the germline V gene. The CDR3 runs to 14 residues. Trimming took 4 bases from V and 6 from J, leaving 17 bases between them. DNA for the CDR3: TGTGCCAGCAGCCCATGGAGGCGTGGGTTCGAGCAGTACTTC. As protein: CASSPWRRGFEQYF.

This clonotype was picked up a small number of times. The genes are TRBV20-1 and TRBJ1-1, with D uncertain. CDR1 is DFQATT and CDR2 is SNEGSKA in the germline V gene (reference sequence). There are 11 residues in the CDR3. In DNA form, the CDR3 reads TGCAAAGGGAGGGAGGACACTGAAGCTTTCTTT. It encodes CKGREDTEAFF.

About this clonotype: A much larger clone lies one base from this, so it may be a read error. The genes are TRBV2 and TRBJ1-2; perhaps TRBD1 as D (6 bases). The length of the CDR3 is 12 residues. CDR1 SNHLY and CDR2 FYNNEI come from the germline V gene. This CDR3 reads CASRRQADGYIF. CDR3 nucleotide sequence: TGTGCCAGCAGGAGACAGGCGGATGGCTACATCTTC.

This clonotype was seen many times. The rearrangement joins TRBV5-4 to TRBJ2-5; D perhaps matches TRBD1 (6 bases). Germline loops: CDR1 SGHNT, CDR2 YYREEE (reference sequence). The CDR3 sequence is 13 residues long. The V and J ends lost 0 bases and 5 bases respectively, with 8 bases between them. CDR3 residues: CASSLAGDETQYF. The CDR3 DNA reads as TGTGCCAGCAGCTTGGCAGGGGACGAGACCCAGTACTTC.

This chain joins TRBV28 and TRBJ1-5; D perhaps matches TRBD1 (5 bases). Germline CDR1 reads MDHEN; CDR2 reads SYDVKM. V lost 6 bases, J lost 10 bases, and 34 bases lay in between. This CDR3 has 19 amino acids. The CDR3 sequence: CASSPPTTGQGRLRSPQHF. CDR3 DNA: TGTGCCAGCAGCCCGCCGACAACGGGGCAGGGAAGGCTACGAAGCCCCCAGCATTTT.